This T cell receptor beta chain was observed in a study of cytomegalovirus exposure and HLA in healthy donors. The study ran its PCR with 60 Vbeta and 13 Jbeta primers. The protocol was immunoSEQ multiplex PCR, while the TCRdb copy is restricted to in-frame clones and leaves out a portion. This sample carries 180,000 or so clones, over 60% of them seen once, and the ten largest clones take 0.65% to 0.95%. This CDR3 spans 13 amino acids. J gave up 5 bases and V 5 bases, and 5 bases lay outside the gene matches. CDR1 LNHNV and CDR2 YYDKDF come from the germline V gene (reference sequence). The clonotype comes from a female donor in good health and CMV-seronegative. The sample was PBMCs. The rearrangement joins TRBV15 to TRBJ1-2; 7 positions agree with TRBD1. CDR3 loop: CATSPGQLYGYTF. The CDR3 coding sequence is TGTGCCACCAGCCCGGGACAGCTATATGGCTACACCTTC.